This T cell receptor beta chain was profiled in a study of read filtering for tumor transcriptome and immune sequencing. Trimming shortened V by 5 bases and J by 6 bases, and 18 bases separated the two germline ends. The germline gives CDR1 SGHVS, CDR2 FQNEAQ. This CDR3 contains 15 residues. This library used 300 to 450 ng RNA and molecular barcoded adaptors spanning alpha/delta and beta/gamma chains. TCRdb recomputed calls from the reads with MiXCR, one row per CDR3 protein. The sample gives about 63,000 distinct CDR3 sequences, roughly 14% of which show up once; around 43% is in the top ten. The clonotype originates from a donor older than 35 with multiple myeloma. V and J are TRBV7-8 and TRBJ2-3, with D unclear. Sequencing was performed on a population of CD138-negative cells sorted from bone marrow. CDR3 loop: CASSPTNPQSDTQYF. For the CDR3, the DNA is TGTGCCAGCAGCCCCACCAATCCTCAGTCCGATACGCAGTATTTT.